This T cell receptor beta chain was recorded in a study of blood T cells in healthy people across ages. In germline, CDR1 is LGHNA, CDR2 YSLEER. Trimming cost V 0 bases and J 7 bases, with 4 bases left between them. The CDR3 extends over 13 amino acids. The count of this clonotype is one. Together with a sample-barcoded 5' primer, a J-beta primer mix was included in a second PCR lasting about 7 to 11 cycles. Each cDNA was tagged by a template-switch adaptor containing 12 random nucleotides. A single record per CDR3 protein comes from TCRdb applying MiXCR to the 5' RACE reads. The table lists 1.4 million or so distinct CDR3 sequences, around 40% of them singletons.

The material sequenced was blood. The clonotype originates from a woman aged 18-29 years in good health. The chain has TRBV4-3 and TRBJ1-6; no clear D. The CDR3 loop is CASSQESNSPLHF. The CDR3 coding sequence is TGCGCCAGCAGCCAAGAATCCAATTCACCCCTCCACTTT.